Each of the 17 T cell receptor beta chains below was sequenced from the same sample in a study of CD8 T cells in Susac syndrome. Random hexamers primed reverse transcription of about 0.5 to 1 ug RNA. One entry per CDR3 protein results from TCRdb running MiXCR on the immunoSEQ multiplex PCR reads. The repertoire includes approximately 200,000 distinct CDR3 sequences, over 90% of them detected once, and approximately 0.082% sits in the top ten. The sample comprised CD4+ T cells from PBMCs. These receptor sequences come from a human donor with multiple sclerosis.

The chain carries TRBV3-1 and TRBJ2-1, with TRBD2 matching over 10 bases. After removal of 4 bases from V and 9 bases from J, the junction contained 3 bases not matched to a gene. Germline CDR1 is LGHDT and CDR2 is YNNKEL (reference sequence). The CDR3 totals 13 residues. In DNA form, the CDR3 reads TGTGCCAGCAGCCCCCCTAGCGGGGGTGAGCAGTTCTTC. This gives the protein CASSPPSGGEQFF.

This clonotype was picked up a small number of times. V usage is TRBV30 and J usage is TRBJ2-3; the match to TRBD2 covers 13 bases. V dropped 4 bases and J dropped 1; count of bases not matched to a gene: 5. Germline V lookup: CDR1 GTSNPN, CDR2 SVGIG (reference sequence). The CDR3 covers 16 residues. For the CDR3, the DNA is TGTGCCTGGAAGAGACTAGCGGGGGGCCGCACAGATACGCAGTATTTT. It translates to CAWKRLAGGRTDTQYF.

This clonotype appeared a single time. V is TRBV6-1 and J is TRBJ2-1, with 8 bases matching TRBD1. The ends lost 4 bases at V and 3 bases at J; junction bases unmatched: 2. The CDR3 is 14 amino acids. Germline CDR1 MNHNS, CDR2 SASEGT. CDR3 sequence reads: CASSVTGDYNEQFF. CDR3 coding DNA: TGTGCCAGCAGTGTGACAGGGGACTACAATGAGCAGTTCTTC.

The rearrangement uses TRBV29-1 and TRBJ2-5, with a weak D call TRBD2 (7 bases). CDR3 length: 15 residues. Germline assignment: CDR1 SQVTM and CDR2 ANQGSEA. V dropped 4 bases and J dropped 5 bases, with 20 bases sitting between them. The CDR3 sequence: CSVGIAGAFRETQYF. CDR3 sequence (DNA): TGCAGCGTTGGCATTGCGGGGGCTTTTCGGGAGACCCAGTACTTC. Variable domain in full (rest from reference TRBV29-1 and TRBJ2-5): SAVISQKPSRDICQRGTSLTIQCQVDSQVTMMFWYRQQPGQSLTLIATANQGSEATYESGFVIDKFPISRPNLTFSTLTVSNMSPEDSSIYLCSVGIAGAFRETQYFGPGTRLLVL.

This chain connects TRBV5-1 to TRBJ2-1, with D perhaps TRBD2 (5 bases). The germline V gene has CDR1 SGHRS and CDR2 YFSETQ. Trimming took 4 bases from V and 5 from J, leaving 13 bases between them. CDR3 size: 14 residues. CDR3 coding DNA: TGCGCCAGCAGCCTCGCATGGGAGAACAATGAGCAGTTCTTC. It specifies CASSLAWENNEQFF.

The chain's CDR3 is CAISVGQSYEQYV. CDR3 coding DNA: TGTGCCATCAGTGTGGGACAGTCCTACGAGCAGTACGTC. The gene calls are TRBV10-3 and TRBJ2-7, with 7 bases matching TRBD1. The CDR3 extends over 13 amino acids. Germline CDR1 is ENHRY and CDR2 is SYGVKD. Trimming removed 4 bases from V and 1 base from J; junction bases left unmatched: 1.

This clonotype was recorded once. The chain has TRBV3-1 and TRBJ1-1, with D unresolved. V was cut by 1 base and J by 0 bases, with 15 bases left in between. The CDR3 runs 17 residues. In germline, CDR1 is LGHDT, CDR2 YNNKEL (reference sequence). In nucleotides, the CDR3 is TGTGCCAGCAGCCAAGGATATGGCGTAACTATGAACACTGAAGCTTTCTTT. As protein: CASSQGYGVTMNTEAFF.

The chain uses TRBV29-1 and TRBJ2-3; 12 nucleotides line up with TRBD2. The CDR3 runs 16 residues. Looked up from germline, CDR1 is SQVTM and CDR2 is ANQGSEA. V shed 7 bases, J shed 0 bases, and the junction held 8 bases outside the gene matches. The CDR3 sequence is CSAGTSGGPSTDTQYF. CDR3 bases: TGCAGCGCCGGTACTAGCGGGGGGCCGAGCACAGATACGCAGTATTTT.

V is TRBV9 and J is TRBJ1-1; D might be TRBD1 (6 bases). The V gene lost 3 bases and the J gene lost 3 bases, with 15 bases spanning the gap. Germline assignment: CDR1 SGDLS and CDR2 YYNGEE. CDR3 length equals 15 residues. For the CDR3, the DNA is TGTGCCAGCAGCGCGACAGGAACCGGGCACACTGAAGCTTTCTTT. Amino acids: CASSATGTGHTEAFF.

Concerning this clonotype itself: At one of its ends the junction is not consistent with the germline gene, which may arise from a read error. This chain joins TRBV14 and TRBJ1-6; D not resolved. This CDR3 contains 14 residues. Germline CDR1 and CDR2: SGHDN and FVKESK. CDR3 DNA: TGTGCCAGCAGTCAAGAGGGAAGCAATTCACCCCTCCACTTT. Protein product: CASSQEGSNSPLHF.

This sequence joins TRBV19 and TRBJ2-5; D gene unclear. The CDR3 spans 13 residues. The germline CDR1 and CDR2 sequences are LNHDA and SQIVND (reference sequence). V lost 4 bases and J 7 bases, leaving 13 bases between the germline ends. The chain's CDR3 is CASSTSGKGTQYF. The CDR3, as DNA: TGTGCCAGTAGTACCTCTGGCAAAGGGACCCAGTACTTC.

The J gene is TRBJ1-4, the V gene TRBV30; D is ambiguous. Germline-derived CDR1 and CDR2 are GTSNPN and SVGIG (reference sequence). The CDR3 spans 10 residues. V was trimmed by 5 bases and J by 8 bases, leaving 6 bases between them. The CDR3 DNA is TGTGCCTGGGGGGAGGAAAAACTGTTTTTT. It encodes CAWGEEKLFF.

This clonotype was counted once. In nucleotides, the CDR3 is TGCAGTGCGCCCGGGACCTTCTCCTACGAGCAGTACTTC. Protein sequence: CSAPGTFSYEQYF. The rearrangement joins TRBV20-1 to TRBJ2-7; D assignment may be TRBD1 or TRBD2 (5 bases each). Trimming removed 6 bases from V and 0 bases from J, with 12 bases in between. Germline V CDR1 and CDR2: DFQATT, SNEGSKA (reference sequence). This CDR3 has 13 residues.

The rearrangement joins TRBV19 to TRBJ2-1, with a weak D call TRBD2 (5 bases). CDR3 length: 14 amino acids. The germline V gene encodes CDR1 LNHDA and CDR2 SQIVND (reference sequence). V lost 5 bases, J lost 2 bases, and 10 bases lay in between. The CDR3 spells CASSQVATYNEQFF. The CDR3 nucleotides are TGTGCCAGTAGTCAGGTAGCGACCTACAATGAGCAGTTCTTC.

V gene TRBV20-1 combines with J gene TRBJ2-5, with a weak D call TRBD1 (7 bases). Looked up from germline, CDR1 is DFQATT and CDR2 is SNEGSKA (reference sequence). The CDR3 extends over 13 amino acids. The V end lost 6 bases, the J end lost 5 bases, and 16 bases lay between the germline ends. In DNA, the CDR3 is TGCAGTGCCCGTGGCAGGGGGGTGGAGACCCAGTACTTC. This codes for CSARGRGVETQYF.

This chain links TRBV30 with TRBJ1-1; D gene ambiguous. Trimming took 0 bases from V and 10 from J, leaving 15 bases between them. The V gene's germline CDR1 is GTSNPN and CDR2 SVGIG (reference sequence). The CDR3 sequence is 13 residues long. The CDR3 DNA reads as TGTGCCTGGAGTGTATTTATGGAGCGGGTAGCTTTCTTT. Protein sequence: CAWSVFMERVAFF.

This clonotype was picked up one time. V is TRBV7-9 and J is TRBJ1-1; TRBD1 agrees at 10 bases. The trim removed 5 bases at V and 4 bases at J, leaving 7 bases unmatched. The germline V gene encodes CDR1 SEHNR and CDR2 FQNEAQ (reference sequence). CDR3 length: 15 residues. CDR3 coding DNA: TGTGCCAGCAGCCAACAGGACAGGGGGGTCACTGAAGCTTTCTTT. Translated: CASSQQDRGVTEAFF.